These 26 T cell receptor beta chains were all obtained from the same sample, sequenced in a study of CD8 T cells in Susac syndrome. With random hexamers, about 0.45 to 1 ug RNA was reverse transcribed. TCRdb fed the immunoSEQ multiplex PCR reads into MiXCR, producing one record per CDR3 protein. Seen here are some 180,000 distinct CDR3 sequences, about 93% observed once, and the top ten hold around 0.095%. Source material: CD4+ T cells from PBMCs. Receptors originate from a human donor with Susac syndrome.

The gene calls are TRBV5-1 and TRBJ1-5; 8 bases are a match to TRBD1. With V trimmed by 4 bases and J by 3 bases, 9 bases remained unmatched. This CDR3 comprises 16 residues. Germline V gene data show CDR1 as SGHRS and CDR2 as YFSETQ. The CDR3 nucleotides read TGCGCCAGCAGCACGGGGACAGGAGATTCCAATCAGCCCCAGCATTTT. This encodes CASSTGTGDSNQPQHF. The complete variable domain, with remaining parts taken from reference TRBV5-1 and TRBJ1-5, reads KAGVTQTPRYLIKTRGQQVTLSCSPISGHRSVSWYQQTPGQGLQFLFEYFSETQRNKGNFPGRFSGRQFSNSRSEMNVSTLELGDSALYLCASSTGTGDSNQPQHFGDGTRLSIL.

The genes are TRBV3-1 and TRBJ2-2; the D is unclear. The CDR3 spans 16 residues. Trimming took 3 bases from V and 2 from J, leaving 13 bases between them. The germline gives CDR1 LGHDT, CDR2 YNNKEL (reference sequence). The CDR3 DNA is TGTGCCAGCAGCCAGTTGTTGACAACAAACACCGGGGAGCTGTTTTTT. It codes for CASSQLLTTNTGELFF.

The gene calls are TRBV19 and TRBJ1-5; D is undetermined. V lost 4 bases, J lost 7 bases, and 8 bases lay in between. The CDR3 totals 12 residues. In germline, CDR1 is LNHDA, CDR2 SQIVND (reference sequence). CDR3 sequence reads: CASSKPKQPQHF. The DNA for the CDR3 is TGTGCCAGTAGTAAGCCCAAGCAGCCCCAGCATTTT.

The chain uses TRBV4-3 and TRBJ2-7; D remains unclear. This CDR3 spans 16 amino acids. Trimming took 0 bases from V and 0 from J, leaving 12 bases between them. Germline CDR1 LGHNA, CDR2 YSLEER. CDR3 loop: CASSQDLSRSSYEQYF. The CDR3 region has the DNA TGCGCCAGCAGCCAAGATCTTTCCCGGAGCTCCTACGAGCAGTACTTC.

The chain carries TRBV5-4 and TRBJ1-2; the D is unclear. V was clipped by 10 bases and J by 7 bases, with 26 bases between them. Germline V gene lookup returns CDR1 SGHNT and CDR2 YYREEE (reference sequence). The CDR3 consists of 15 residues. CDR3 sequence (DNA): TGTGCCTCCCGGAGGGCTATTTCCCTTCAAGCTGGCTACACCTTC. It translates to CASRRAISLQAGYTF.

The rearrangement links TRBV5-4 to TRBJ1-2; D uncertain. Germline CDR1 SGHNT, CDR2 YYREEE (reference sequence). The V end lost 3 bases, the J end lost 11 bases, and 11 bases lay between the germline ends. CDR3 size: 11 residues. The CDR3 nucleotides are TGTGCCAGCAGCTCCAATCACCTTTACACCTTC. It yields the protein CASSSNHLYTF.

The chain is built from TRBV30 and TRBJ1-5; D uncertain. Germline CDR1 GTSNPN, CDR2 SVGIG (reference sequence). This CDR3 comprises 13 residues. Trimming removed 1 base from V and 5 bases from J, with 9 bases in between. CDR3 coding DNA: TGTGCCTGGAGTGAGACTTCGGATCAGCCCCAGCATTTT. This encodes CAWSETSDQPQHF. Using reference TRBV30 and TRBJ1-5 for the parts outside the CDR3, the full variable domain is SQTIHQWPATLVQPVGSPLSLECTVEGTSNPNLYWYRQAAGRGLQLLFYSVGIGQISSEVPQNLSASRPQDRQFILSSKKLLLSDSGFYLCAWSETSDQPQHFGDGTRLSIL.

V and J are TRBV30 and TRBJ1-2; unclear D gene. Trimming removed 0 bases from V and 8 bases from J, with 16 bases in between. Germline V gene sequence: CDR1 GTSNPN, CDR2 SVGIG (reference sequence). This CDR3 is built from 14 residues. The CDR3 spells CAWSVWPLPGGYTF. The DNA for the CDR3 is TGTGCCTGGAGTGTATGGCCCCTGCCGGGGGGCTACACCTTC.

The chain recombines TRBV7-2 with TRBJ2-1, with 12 bases aligning to TRBD2. After removal of 11 bases from V and 2 bases from J, the junction contained 7 bases not matched to a gene. The CDR3 runs to 15 residues. Germline CDR1 reads SGHTA; CDR2 reads FQGNSA. DNA for the CDR3: TGTGCCGTAGCTAGCGGGGGGGCCACCTACAATGAGCAGTTCTTC. This encodes CAVASGGATYNEQFF.

This clonotype showed up just once. The rearrangement links TRBV20-1 to TRBJ2-6, with D possibly matching TRBD1 (5 bases). From germline, CDR1 is DFQATT and CDR2 SNEGSKA (reference sequence). V lost 0 bases to trimming and J lost 1 base, with 7 bases between them. The CDR3 has 15 residues. CDR3 coding DNA: TGCAGTGCTAGAGACCCAGGGTCTGGGGCCAACGTCCTGACTTTC. Its translation: CSARDPGSGANVLTF.

This rearrangement joins TRBV7-2 to TRBJ2-7, with 7 bases fitting TRBD2. The trim removed 5 bases at V and 4 bases at J, leaving 8 bases unmatched. The length of the CDR3 is 14 residues. The germline CDR1 and CDR2 sequences are SGHTA and FQGNSA. The CDR3, as DNA: TGTGCCAGCAGCAATCCCCCGGGGGGATACGAGCAGTACTTC. This gives the protein CASSNPPGGYEQYF.

V is TRBV10-3 and J is TRBJ2-1; 9 bases fit TRBD2. V trimming: 2 bases; J trimming: 0 bases; junction bases outside the gene matches: 5. This CDR3 has 17 residues. Per germline, CDR1 ENHRY and CDR2 SYGVKD. The CDR3 coding sequence is TGTGCCATCAGTGAGGGGGCGGGAGGGGGCTCCTACAATGAGCAGTTCTTC. It translates to CAISEGAGGGSYNEQFF.

This sequence joins TRBV28 and TRBJ2-7; 9 bases fit TRBD1. V lost 6 bases, J lost 3 bases, and 0 bases stayed unmatched. Germline CDR1 is MDHEN and CDR2 is SYDVKM. The CDR3 runs to 12 residues. The DNA for the CDR3 is TGTGCCAGCAGGACAGGGGGCTACGAGCAGTACTTC. Translated: CASRTGGYEQYF. Complete variable domain (other parts from reference TRBV28 and TRBJ2-7): DVKVTQSSRYLVKRTGEKVFLECVQDMDHENMFWYRQDPGLGLRLIYFSYDVKMKEKGDIPEGYSVSREKKERFSLILESASTNQTSMYLCASRTGGYEQYFGPGTRLTVT.

CDR3 loop: CASSLGSGGANEQFF. The CDR3 DNA is TGCGCCAGCAGCTTGGGTAGCGGGGGGGCTAATGAGCAGTTCTTC. The chain couples TRBV5-1 to TRBJ2-1; 11 nucleotides align to TRBD2. The CDR3 runs 15 residues. The ends lost 0 bases at V and 7 bases at J; junction bases unmatched: 3. Germline CDR1 is SGHRS and CDR2 is YFSETQ. Together with reference TRBV5-1 and TRBJ2-1, the CDR3 gives the full variable domain: KAGVTQTPRYLIKTRGQQVTLSCSPISGHRSVSWYQQTPGQGLQFLFEYFSETQRNKGNFPGRFSGRQFSNSRSEMNVSTLELGDSALYLCASSLGSGGANEQFFGPGTRLTVL.

The rearrangement links TRBV2 to TRBJ1-5; 7 bases agree with TRBD1. With V trimmed by 4 bases and J by 6 bases, 9 bases remained unmatched. Germline-derived CDR1 and CDR2 are SNHLY and FYNNEI. The CDR3 spans 15 residues. CDR3 region: CASSVEGAGGQPQHF. The CDR3 nucleotides read TGTGCCAGCAGTGTAGAGGGGGCCGGAGGTCAGCCCCAGCATTTT.

The sample holds a few counts of this clonotype. The chain is built from TRBV25-1 and TRBJ1-5; 7 positions match TRBD1. With V trimmed by 5 bases and J by 4 bases, 5 bases remained unmatched. There are 14 residues in the CDR3. CDR1 and CDR2 from the germline V gene are MGHDK and SYGVNS. CDR3 residues: CASSPTGRNQPQHF. In DNA, the CDR3 is TGTGCCAGCAGTCCGACAGGGCGAAATCAGCCCCAGCATTTT.

The V gene is TRBV27, the J gene TRBJ2-1; 7 nucleotides align to TRBD1. This CDR3 is 16 amino acids long. Per germline, CDR1 MNHEY and CDR2 SMNVEV (reference sequence). Trimming took 5 bases from V and 6 from J; bases not matched to a gene: 13. The CDR3 spells CASSPYIGGRGNEQFF. Here the CDR3 DNA reads TGTGCCAGCAGTCCATATATAGGGGGCAGGGGCAATGAGCAGTTCTTC.

The genes are TRBV20-1 and TRBJ2-5, with 10 bases identical to TRBD2. V lost 5 bases and J lost 9; bases outside the gene matches: 12. There are 14 residues in the CDR3. From germline, CDR1 is DFQATT and CDR2 SNEGSKA (reference sequence). The CDR3 protein is CSALTSGQIGAQYF. CDR3 DNA sequence: TGCAGTGCTTTGACTAGCGGGCAAATCGGGGCCCAGTACTTC.

The chain joins TRBV28 to TRBJ2-7; tentatively, D is TRBD2 (6 bases). Trimming took 3 bases from V and 4 from J, leaving 16 bases between them. The germline V gene has CDR1 MDHEN and CDR2 SYDVKM. The CDR3 consists of 15 residues. CDR3 sequence reads: CASSFPVGGGYEQYF. In DNA form, the CDR3 reads TGTGCCAGCAGTTTTCCCGTCGGTGGAGGGTACGAGCAGTACTTC.

This chain joins TRBV29-1 and TRBJ2-1; 12 nucleotides match TRBD2. The germline gives CDR1 SQVTM, CDR2 ANQGSEA. The CDR3 spans 16 residues. V shed 1 base, J shed 3 bases, and the junction held 4 bases outside the gene matches. CDR3 loop: CSVEAPTSGSYNEQFF. The CDR3 DNA reads TGCAGCGTTGAAGCCCCGACTAGCGGGAGCTACAATGAGCAGTTCTTC.

This chain connects TRBV5-1 to TRBJ2-1; TRBD2 aligns across 8 bases. The CDR3 has 15 amino acids. CDR1 SGHRS and CDR2 YFSETQ come from the germline V gene. V shed 4 bases and J 0 bases; nucleotides not matched to a gene: 3. DNA for the CDR3: TGCGCCAGCAGCCTAGCGGGCCTCTCCTACAATGAGCAGTTCTTC. It is translated as CASSLAGLSYNEQFF.

A single count supports this clonotype. The rearrangement uses TRBV28 and TRBJ2-6; possibly TRBD1 or TRBD2 for D (5 bases each). CDR1 and CDR2 (germline): MDHEN, SYDVKM. V was trimmed by 2 bases and J by 0 bases, leaving 17 bases between them. The CDR3 totals 19 residues. The CDR3 DNA reads TGTGCCAGCAGTTTAGTTCCGGGACGGTTATCCTCTGGGGCCAACGTCCTGACTTTC. Protein: CASSLVPGRLSSGANVLTF.

V usage is TRBV7-2 and J usage is TRBJ2-7; TRBD2 matches at 7 bases. The J segment lost 0 bases and the V segment lost 5 bases, leaving 10 bases of the junction unmatched. CDR1 and CDR2 from the germline V gene are SGHTA and FQGNSA. CDR3 length: 16 amino acids. CDR3 amino acids: CASSPVSGAPSYEQYF. CDR3 nucleotides: TGTGCCAGCAGCCCAGTGAGCGGGGCCCCCTCCTACGAGCAGTACTTC.

Written as DNA, the CDR3 is TGTGCCAGCAGTCCGGGACCTTTCAACACCGGGGAGCTGTTTTTT. Protein sequence: CASSPGPFNTGELFF. The chain carries TRBV6-5 and TRBJ2-2; D might be TRBD1 or TRBD2, each matching 5 bases. The germline V gene encodes CDR1 MNHEY and CDR2 SVGAGI. Trimming removed 5 bases at V and 2 bases at J, with 12 bases between. This CDR3 is built from 15 residues.

This chain joins TRBV6-2 or TRBV6-3 and TRBJ2-5; D might be TRBD1 (5 bases). The CDR3 loop spans 15 amino acids. Trimming left V 0 bases short and J 4 bases short, with 12 bases between. Germline-derived CDR1 and CDR2 are MNHEY and SVGEGT. CDR3 coding DNA: TGTGCCAGCAGTTACTCTCCCAGGGAAGGAGAGACCCAGTACTTC. It translates to CASSYSPREGETQYF.

J is TRBJ2-7 and V is TRBV2, with 9 bases lining up with TRBD2. The CDR3 length is 15 residues. Germline CDR1 is SNHLY and CDR2 is FYNNEI. The V gene end was trimmed by 4 bases and the J gene end by 2 bases; junction bases not matched to a gene: 6. The CDR3 reads CASSVWSGGTYEQYF. In DNA form, the CDR3 reads TGTGCCAGCAGTGTGTGGAGCGGGGGGACCTACGAGCAGTACTTC.